The next 5 T cell receptor beta chains were all read from a single sample in a study of early T cells in non-severe SARS-CoV-2 infection. TCRdb used MiXCR to reprocess the 5' RACE reads, holding one entry per CDR3 protein. The sample has about 69,000 distinct CDR3 sequences, 3.5% to 6% seen once. The starting material was whole blood, obtained at baseline. The receptor source for this set is an adult who was a healthcare worker with PCR-confirmed SARS-CoV-2 infection or an uninfected control (not recorded which). The donor label of this sample is uncertain.

V usage is TRBV19 and J usage is TRBJ2-5, with TRBD1 matching over 10 bases. Trimming removed 3 bases from V and 2 bases from J; junction bases left unmatched: 3. Per the germline V gene, CDR1 is LNHDA and CDR2 is SQIVND (reference sequence). The CDR3 extends over 15 amino acids. The CDR3 DNA reads as TGTGCCAGTAGTATCGGGACAGGGGCACAAGAGACCCAGTACTTC. It is translated as CASSIGTGAQETQYF.

This clonotype showed up many times. The rearrangement uses TRBV10-3 and TRBJ1-6, with TRBD1 matching 9 bases. Germline V gives CDR1 ENHRY, CDR2 SYGVKD. The V gene end was trimmed by 0 bases and the J gene end by 10 bases; junction bases not matched to a gene: 1. The CDR3 length is 14 residues. CDR3 bases: TGTGCCATCAGTGAGTCGACAGGGGGATCACCCCTCCACTTT. Encoded protein: CAISESTGGSPLHF.

In its sample, this clonotype was seen many times. This chain links TRBV12-3 or TRBV12-4 with TRBJ1-5, with 7 bases that match TRBD1. The CDR3 is 15 residues long. V gave up 6 bases and J gave up 2 bases; unmatched junction bases: 7. CDR3 bases: TGTGCCAGCAGACAACAGGGGATCGGCAATCAGCCCCAGCATTTT. Its protein is CASRQQGIGNQPQHF.

The genes are TRBV6-2 or TRBV6-3 and TRBJ2-2, with 9 bases aligning to TRBD1. The CDR3 is made up of 17 amino acids. Trimming cost V 9 bases and J 3 bases; bases outside gene matches: 14. Germline V gives CDR1 MNHEY, CDR2 SVGEGT. This chain's CDR3 is CARHRDRVSLDTGELFF. The CDR3 nucleotides are TGTGCCAGGCACCGGGACAGGGTATCATTGGACACCGGGGAGCTGTTTTTT.

In its sample, this clonotype was seen many times. The chain combines TRBV28 with TRBJ1-2; D gene unclear. Trimming took off 5 bases at V and 7 bases at J, with 17 bases between the two ends. Germline values: CDR1 MDHEN, CDR2 SYDVKM. This CDR3 spans 14 amino acids. CDR3 protein: CASSGPRLRVGYTF. CDR3 DNA: TGTGCCAGCAGTGGCCCGCGCCTAAGGGTTGGCTACACCTTC.